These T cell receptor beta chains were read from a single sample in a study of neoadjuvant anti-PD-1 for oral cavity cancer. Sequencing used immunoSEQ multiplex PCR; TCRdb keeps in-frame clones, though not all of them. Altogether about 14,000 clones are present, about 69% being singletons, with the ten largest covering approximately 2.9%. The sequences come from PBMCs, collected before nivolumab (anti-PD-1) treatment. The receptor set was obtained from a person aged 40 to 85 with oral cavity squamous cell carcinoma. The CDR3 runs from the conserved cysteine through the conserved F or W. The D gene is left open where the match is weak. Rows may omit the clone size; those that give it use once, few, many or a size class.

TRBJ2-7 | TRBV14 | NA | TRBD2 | CASSQNPGTSGTLEQYF | TGTGCCAGCAGCCAAAACCCCGGGACTAGCGGGACCTTAGAGCAGTACTTC
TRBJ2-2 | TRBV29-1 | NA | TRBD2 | CSVGLVSFAGELFF | TGCAGCGTGGGACTAGTTTCGTTCGCCGGGGAGCTGTTTTTT
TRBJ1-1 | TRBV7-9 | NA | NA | CASSSELNTEAFF | TGTGCCAGCAGCTCGGAGTTGAACACTGAAGCTTTCTTT
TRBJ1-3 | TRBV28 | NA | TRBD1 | CASSLGQGAGNTIYF | TGTGCCAGCAGTTTAGGACAGGGAGCTGGAAACACCATATATTTT
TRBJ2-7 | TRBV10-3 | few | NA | CVTAGSGGEEQYF | TGTGTCACCGCCGGCTCAGGGGGGGAGGAGCAGTACTTC
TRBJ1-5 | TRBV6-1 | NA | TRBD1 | CASSLPGTAHQPQHF | TGTGCCAGCAGCCTACCCGGGACAGCACATCAGCCCCAGCATTTT
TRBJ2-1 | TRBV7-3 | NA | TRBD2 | CASSPRGGSSYNEQFF | TGTGCCAGCAGCCCGAGGGGCGGGAGCTCCTACAATGAGCAGTTCTTC
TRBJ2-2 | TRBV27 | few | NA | CASTQGGVGWDYVTGELFF | TGTGCCAGCACCCAAGGGGGAGTGGGCTGGGACTACGTCACCGGGGAGCTGTTTTTT
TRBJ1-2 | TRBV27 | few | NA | CASSGGGSSGYTF | TGTGCCAGCAGTGGAGGGGGAAGTTCCGGCTACACCTTC
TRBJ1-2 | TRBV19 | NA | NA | CASSSAQGFFAGYTF | TGTGCCAGTAGCAGCGCGCAGGGATTCTTCGCTGGCTACACCTTC
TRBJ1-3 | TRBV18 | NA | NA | CASSPGLQSGNTIYF | TGTGCCAGCTCACCAGGGCTCCAATCTGGAAACACCATATATTTT
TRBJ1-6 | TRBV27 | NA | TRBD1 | CASSIPPGQGASSPLHF | TGTGCCAGCAGTATCCCTCCGGGACAGGGGGCAAGTTCACCCCTCCACTTT
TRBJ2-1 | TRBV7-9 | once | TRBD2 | CASSRGTSRTGEQFF | TGTGCCAGCAGCCGAGGGACTAGCCGGACGGGGGAGCAGTTCTTC
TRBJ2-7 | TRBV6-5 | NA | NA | CASSSPRKTYEQYF | TGTGCCAGCAGTTCGCCACGTAAAACATACGAGCAGTACTTC
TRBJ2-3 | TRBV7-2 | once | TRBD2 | CASSWTSGGTDTQYF | TGTGCCAGCAGCTGGACTAGCGGGGGCACAGATACGCAGTATTTT
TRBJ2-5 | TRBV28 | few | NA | CASSVGDQLETQYF | TGTGCCAGCAGCGTGGGCGATCAGCTAGAGACCCAGTACTTC
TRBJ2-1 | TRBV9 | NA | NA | CASSARGRLNEQFF | TGTGCCAGCAGCGCGCGGGGACGGCTCAATGAGCAGTTCTTC
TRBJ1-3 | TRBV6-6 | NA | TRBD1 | CASSPGTASGNTIYF | TGTGCCAGCAGTCCTGGGACAGCCTCTGGAAACACCATATATTTT
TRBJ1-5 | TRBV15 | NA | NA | CATSRDPRELQPQHF | TGTGCCACCAGCAGAGATCCCAGGGAGCTTCAGCCCCAGCATTTT
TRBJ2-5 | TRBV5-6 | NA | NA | CASSSKTETETQYF | TGTGCCAGCAGCTCCAAAACCGAGACGGAGACCCAGTACTTC
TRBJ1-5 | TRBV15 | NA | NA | CATRVAHSNQPQHF | TGTGCCACCCGGGTGGCACATAGCAATCAGCCCCAGCATTTT
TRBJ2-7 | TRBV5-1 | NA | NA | CASSLDSRGPYEQYF | TGCGCCAGCAGCTTGGATAGCCGGGGTCCCTACGAGCAGTACTTC
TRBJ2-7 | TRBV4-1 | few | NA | CASSQGRGSYEQYF | TGCGCCAGCAGCCAAGGCAGGGGCTCCTACGAGCAGTACTTC
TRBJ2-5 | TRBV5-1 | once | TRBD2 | CASSLLAGILQETQYF | TGCGCCAGCAGCTTACTAGCGGGAATTTTGCAAGAGACCCAGTACTTC
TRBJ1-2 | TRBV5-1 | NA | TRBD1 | CASSSVGQGAGYTF | TGCGCCAGCAGCTCCGTCGGACAGGGGGCCGGCTACACCTTC
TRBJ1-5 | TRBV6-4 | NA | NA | CASSDRGSNQPQHF | TGTGCCAGCAGTGACAGGGGGAGCAATCAGCCCCAGCATTTT
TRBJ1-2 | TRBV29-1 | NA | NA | CSVEVRSYGYTF | TGCAGCGTTGAAGTCCGAAGCTATGGCTACACCTTC
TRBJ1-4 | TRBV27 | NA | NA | CASSLGSGGGELFF | TGTGCCAGCAGTTTAGGTTCGGGGGGCGGGGAACTGTTTTTT
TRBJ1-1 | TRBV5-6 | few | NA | CASSLGAGTEAFF | TGTGCCAGCAGCTTGGGAGCGGGGACTGAAGCTTTCTTT
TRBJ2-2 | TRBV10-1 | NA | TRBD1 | CASSGTGNTGELFF | TGCGCCAGCAGTGGGACAGGGAACACCGGGGAGCTGTTTTTT
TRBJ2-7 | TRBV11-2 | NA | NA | CASRSLGQLTYEQYF | TGTGCCAGCAGGTCCCTTGGCCAGCTAACCTACGAGCAGTACTTC
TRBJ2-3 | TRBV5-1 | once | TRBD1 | CASSTQGAQSDTQYF | TGCGCCAGCAGCACCCAGGGGGCGCAGTCAGATACGCAGTATTTT
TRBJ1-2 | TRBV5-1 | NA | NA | CASSFTFGTGSYGYTF | TGCGCCAGCAGCTTTACATTCGGTACAGGGTCTTATGGCTACACCTTC
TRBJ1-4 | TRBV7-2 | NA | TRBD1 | CASSPGQGGEKLFF | TGTGCCAGCAGCCCAGGACAGGGAGGGGAAAAACTGTTTTTT
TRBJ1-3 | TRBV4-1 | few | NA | CASSQVYGGISGNTIYF | TGCGCCAGCAGCCAAGTCTATGGGGGCATCTCTGGAAACACCATATATTTT
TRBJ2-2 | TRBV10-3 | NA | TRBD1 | CAISGPGQSNTGELFF | TGTGCCATCAGCGGTCCGGGACAGTCGAACACCGGGGAGCTGTTTTTT
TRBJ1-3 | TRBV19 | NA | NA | CASSIGTASGNTIYF | TGTGCCAGTAGTATCGGTACAGCATCTGGAAACACCATATATTTT
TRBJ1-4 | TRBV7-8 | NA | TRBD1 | CASTLNRGLFSEKLFF | TGTGCCAGCACCTTAAACAGGGGTCTCTTTAGTGAAAAACTGTTTTTT
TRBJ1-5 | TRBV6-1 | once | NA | CASSERGGSPQHF | TGTGCCAGCAGTGAAAGGGGTGGATCGCCCCAGCATTTT
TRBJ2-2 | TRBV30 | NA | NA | CAKGFPGTANTGELFF | TGTGCCAAGGGGTTCCCCGGGACGGCGAACACCGGGGAGCTGTTTTTT
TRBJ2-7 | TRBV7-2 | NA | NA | CASSLVPSSYEQYF | TGTGCCAGCAGCTTAGTACCATCATCCTACGAGCAGTACTTC
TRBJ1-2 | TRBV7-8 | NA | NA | CASSLGRGLYGYTF | TGTGCCAGCAGCTTAGGACGGGGACTCTATGGCTACACCTTC
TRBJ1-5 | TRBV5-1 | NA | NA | CASSLGQEGQPQHF | TGCGCCAGCAGCTTGGGCCAGGAGGGCCAGCCCCAGCATTTT
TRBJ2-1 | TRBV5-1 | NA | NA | CASLGGVSYSYNEQFF | TGCGCCAGCTTGGGCGGGGTCTCCTACTCCTACAATGAGCAGTTCTTC
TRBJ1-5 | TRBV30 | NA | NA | CAWSLVGNQPQHF | TGTGCCTGGAGCTTAGTTGGCAATCAGCCCCAGCATTTT
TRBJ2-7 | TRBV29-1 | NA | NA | CSVEGTDSYEQYF | TGCAGCGTTGAAGGGACGGACTCCTACGAGCAGTACTTC
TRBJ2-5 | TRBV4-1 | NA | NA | CASSQTEGETQYF | TGCGCCAGCAGCCAAACAGAGGGAGAGACCCAGTACTTC
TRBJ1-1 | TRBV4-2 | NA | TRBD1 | CASSHERTGSRVTEAFF | TGTGCCAGCAGCCACGAGCGGACAGGGTCTAGGGTCACTGAAGCTTTCTTT
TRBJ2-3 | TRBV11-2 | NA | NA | CASSLVRLAETDTQYF | TGTGCCAGCAGCTTAGTAAGGCTAGCTGAAACAGATACGCAGTATTTT
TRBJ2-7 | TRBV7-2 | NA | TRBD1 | CASSSILTGGSYEQYF | TGTGCCAGCAGCTCCATCTTGACAGGGGGCAGCTACGAGCAGTACTTC
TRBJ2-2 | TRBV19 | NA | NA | CASSPAARGTGELFF | TGTGCCAGTAGTCCGGCGGCCAGGGGCACCGGGGAGCTGTTTTTT
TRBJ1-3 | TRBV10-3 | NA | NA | CAISEPRSGNTIYF | TGTGCCATCAGTGAACCGCGCTCTGGAAACACCATATATTTT
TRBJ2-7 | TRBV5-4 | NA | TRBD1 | CASSWGQVPSYEQYF | TGTGCCAGCAGCTGGGGACAGGTGCCCTCCTACGAGCAGTACTTC
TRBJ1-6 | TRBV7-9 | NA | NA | CASRDYAGVNSPLHF | TGTGCCAGCAGAGACTACGCAGGGGTTAATTCACCCCTCCACTTT
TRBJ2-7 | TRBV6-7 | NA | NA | CASNLGYEQYF | TGTGCCAGCAATCTAGGTTACGAGCAGTACTTC
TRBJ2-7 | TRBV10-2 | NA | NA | CASKGFYEQYF | TGCGCCAGCAAGGGTTTCTACGAGCAGTACTTC
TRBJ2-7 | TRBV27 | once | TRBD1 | CASRPRTRGQTEQYF | TGTGCCAGCAGACCCCGGACGAGGGGACAGACCGAGCAGTACTTC
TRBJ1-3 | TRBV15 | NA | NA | CATSRENRLSGSGNTIYF | TGTGCCACCAGCAGAGAGAATCGGTTGTCTGGCTCTGGAAACACCATATATTTT